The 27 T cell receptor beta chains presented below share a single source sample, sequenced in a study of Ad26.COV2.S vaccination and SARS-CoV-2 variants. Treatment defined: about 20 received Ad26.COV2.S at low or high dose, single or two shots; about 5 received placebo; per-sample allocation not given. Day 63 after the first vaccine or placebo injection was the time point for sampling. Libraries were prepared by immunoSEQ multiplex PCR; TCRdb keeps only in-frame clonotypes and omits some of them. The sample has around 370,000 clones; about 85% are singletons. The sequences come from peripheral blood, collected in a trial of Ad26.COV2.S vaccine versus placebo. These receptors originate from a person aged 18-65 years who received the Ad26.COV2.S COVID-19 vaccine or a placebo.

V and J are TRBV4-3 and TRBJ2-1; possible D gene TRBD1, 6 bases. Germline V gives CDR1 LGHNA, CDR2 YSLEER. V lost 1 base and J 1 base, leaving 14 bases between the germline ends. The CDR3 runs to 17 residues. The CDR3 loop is CASSQGLGTGSYNEQFF. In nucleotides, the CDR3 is TGCGCCAGCAGCCAAGGCCTTGGTACAGGGTCCTACAATGAGCAGTTCTTC.

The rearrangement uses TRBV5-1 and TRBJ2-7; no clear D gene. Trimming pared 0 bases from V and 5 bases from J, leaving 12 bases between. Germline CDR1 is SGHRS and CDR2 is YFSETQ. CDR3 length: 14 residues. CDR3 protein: CASSLGSGFNEQYF. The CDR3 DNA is TGCGCCAGCAGCTTGGGCTCGGGCTTCAACGAGCAGTACTTC. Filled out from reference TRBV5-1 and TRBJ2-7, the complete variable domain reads KAGVTQTPRYLIKTRGQQVTLSCSPISGHRSVSWYQQTPGQGLQFLFEYFSETQRNKGNFPGRFSGRQFSNSRSEMNVSTLELGDSALYLCASSLGSGFNEQYFGPGTRLTVT.

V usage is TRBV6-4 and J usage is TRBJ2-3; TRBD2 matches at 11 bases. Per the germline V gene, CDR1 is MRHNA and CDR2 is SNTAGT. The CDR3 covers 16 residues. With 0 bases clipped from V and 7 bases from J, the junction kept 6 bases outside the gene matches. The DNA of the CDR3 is TGTGCCAGCAGTGACTCAACTAGCGGGGGTCGGTATACGCAGTATTTT. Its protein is CASSDSTSGGRYTQYF.

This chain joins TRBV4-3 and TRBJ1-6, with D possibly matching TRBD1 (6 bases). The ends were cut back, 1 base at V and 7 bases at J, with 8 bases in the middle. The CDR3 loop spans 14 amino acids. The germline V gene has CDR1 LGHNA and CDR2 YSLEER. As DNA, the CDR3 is TGCGCCAGCAGCCAAGCCGGGGGCAATTCACCCCTCCACTTT. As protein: CASSQAGGNSPLHF.

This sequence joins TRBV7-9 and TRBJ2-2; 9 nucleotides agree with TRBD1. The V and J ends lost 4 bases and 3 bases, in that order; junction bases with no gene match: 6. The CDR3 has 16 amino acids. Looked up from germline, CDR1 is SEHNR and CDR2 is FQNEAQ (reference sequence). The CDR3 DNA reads TGTGCCAGCAGCTGGGGACAGGGAAGCGACACCGGGGAGCTGTTTTTT. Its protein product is CASSWGQGSDTGELFF.

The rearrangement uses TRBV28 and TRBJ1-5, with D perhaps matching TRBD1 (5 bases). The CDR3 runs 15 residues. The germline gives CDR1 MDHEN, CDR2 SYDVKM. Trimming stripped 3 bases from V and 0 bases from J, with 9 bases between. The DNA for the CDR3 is TGTGCCAGCAGTTTCAGGGAGAATAGCAATCAGCCCCAGCATTTT. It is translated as CASSFRENSNQPQHF.

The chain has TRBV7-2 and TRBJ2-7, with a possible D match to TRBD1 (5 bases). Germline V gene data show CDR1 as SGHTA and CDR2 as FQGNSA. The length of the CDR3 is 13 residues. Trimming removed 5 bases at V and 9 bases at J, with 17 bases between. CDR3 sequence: CASSEEQGNVQYF. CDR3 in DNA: TGTGCCAGCAGCGAGGAGCAGGGTAATGTGCAGTACTTC. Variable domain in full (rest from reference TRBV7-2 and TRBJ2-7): GAGVSQSPSNKVTEKGKDVELRCDPISGHTALYWYRQSLGQGLEFLIYFQGNSAPDKSGLPSDRFSAERTGGSVSTLTIQRTQQEDSAVYLCASSEEQGNVQYFGPGTRLTVT.

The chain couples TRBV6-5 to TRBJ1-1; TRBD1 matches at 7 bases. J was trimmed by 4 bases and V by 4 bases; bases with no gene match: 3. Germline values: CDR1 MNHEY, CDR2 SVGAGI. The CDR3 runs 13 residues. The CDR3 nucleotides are TGTGCCAGCAGTTTCCCAGGGGGCACTGAAGCTTTCTTT. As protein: CASSFPGGTEAFF.

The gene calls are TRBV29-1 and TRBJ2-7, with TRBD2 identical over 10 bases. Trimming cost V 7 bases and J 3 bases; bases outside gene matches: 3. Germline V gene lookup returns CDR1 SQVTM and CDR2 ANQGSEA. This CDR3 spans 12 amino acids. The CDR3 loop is CSAGLADYEQYF. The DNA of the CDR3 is TGCAGCGCAGGACTAGCGGACTACGAGCAGTACTTC.

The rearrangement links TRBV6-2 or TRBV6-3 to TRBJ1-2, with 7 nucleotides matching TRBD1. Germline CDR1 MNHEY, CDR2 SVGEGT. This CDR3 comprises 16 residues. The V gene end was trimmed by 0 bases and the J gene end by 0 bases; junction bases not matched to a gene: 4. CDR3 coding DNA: TGTGCCAGCAGTTACTCGGGACAGTCTTCTAACTATGGCTACACCTTC. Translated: CASSYSGQSSNYGYTF.

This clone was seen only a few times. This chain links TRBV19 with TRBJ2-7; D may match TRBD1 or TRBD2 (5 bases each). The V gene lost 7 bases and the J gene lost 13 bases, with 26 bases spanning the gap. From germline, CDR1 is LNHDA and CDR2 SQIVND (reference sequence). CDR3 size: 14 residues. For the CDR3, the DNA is TGTGCCAGTACCGATATTCGGGACGCCAGCAAATTTTACTTC. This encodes CASTDIRDASKFYF.

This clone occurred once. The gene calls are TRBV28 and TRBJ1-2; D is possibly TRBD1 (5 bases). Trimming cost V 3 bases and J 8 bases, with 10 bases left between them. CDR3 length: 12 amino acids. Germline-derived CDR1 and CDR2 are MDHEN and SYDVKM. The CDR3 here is CASSFGGYGYTF. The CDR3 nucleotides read TGTGCCAGCAGTTTCGGGGGGTACGGCTACACCTTC.

The DNA for the CDR3 is TGTGCCAGCAGCCAAGACACCGAAGAGACCCAGTACTTC. Its protein product is CASSQDTEETQYF. The chain is built from TRBV3-1 (or the pseudogene TRBV3-2) and TRBJ2-5; D is undetermined. This CDR3 region has 13 residues. The germline V gene has CDR1 LGHDT and CDR2 YNNKEL (reference sequence). V was pared by 0 bases and J by 3 bases, with 5 bases between.

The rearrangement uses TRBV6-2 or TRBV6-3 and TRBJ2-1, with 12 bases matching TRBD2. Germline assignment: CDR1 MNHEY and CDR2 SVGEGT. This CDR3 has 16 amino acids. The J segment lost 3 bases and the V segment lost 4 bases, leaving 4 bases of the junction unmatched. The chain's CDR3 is CASSSRTSGDYNEQFF. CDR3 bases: TGTGCCAGCAGTTCCCGGACTAGCGGGGACTACAATGAGCAGTTCTTC.

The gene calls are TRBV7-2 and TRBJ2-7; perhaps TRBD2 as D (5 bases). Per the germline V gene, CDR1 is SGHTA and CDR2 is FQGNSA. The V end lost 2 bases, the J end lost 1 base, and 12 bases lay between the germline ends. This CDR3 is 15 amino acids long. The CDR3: CASSLYGVGSYEQYF. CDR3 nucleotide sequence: TGTGCCAGCAGCTTATACGGGGTGGGGTCCTACGAGCAGTACTTC.

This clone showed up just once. The CDR3 sequence: CASSMSLAGPDSYEQYF. CDR3 sequence (DNA): TGTGCCAGTAGTATGTCGCTAGCGGGCCCGGATTCCTACGAGCAGTACTTC. The J gene is TRBJ2-7, the V gene TRBV19; 8 bases align to TRBD2. CDR3 length: 17 residues. Germline loops: CDR1 LNHDA, CDR2 SQIVND (reference sequence). Losses at the gene ends were 3 bases for V and 1 base for J; bases not matched to a gene: 11.

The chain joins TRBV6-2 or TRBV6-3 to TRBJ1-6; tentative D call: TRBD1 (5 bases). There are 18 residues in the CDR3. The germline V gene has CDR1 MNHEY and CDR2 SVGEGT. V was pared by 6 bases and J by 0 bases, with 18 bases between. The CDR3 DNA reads TGTGCCAGCAGCCTCACAGGATATTCGAGCTCCTATAATTCACCCCTCCACTTT. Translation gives CASSLTGYSSSYNSPLHF.

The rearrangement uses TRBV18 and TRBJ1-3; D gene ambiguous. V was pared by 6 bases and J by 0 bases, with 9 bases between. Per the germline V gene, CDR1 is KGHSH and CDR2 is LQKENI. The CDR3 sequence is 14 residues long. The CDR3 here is CASSPPFSGNTIYF. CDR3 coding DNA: TGTGCCAGCTCTCCCCCCTTCTCTGGAAACACCATATATTTT.

The CDR3 loop is CASSFDRAAYNEQFF. In DNA, the CDR3 is TGTGCCAGCAGCTTTGACAGGGCAGCCTACAATGAGCAGTTCTTC. The V gene is TRBV7-2, the J gene TRBJ2-1; 7 nucleotides agree with TRBD1. V was clipped by 3 bases and J by 2 bases; unmatched bases: 4. The germline gives CDR1 SGHTA, CDR2 FQGNSA. CDR3 length: 15 amino acids.

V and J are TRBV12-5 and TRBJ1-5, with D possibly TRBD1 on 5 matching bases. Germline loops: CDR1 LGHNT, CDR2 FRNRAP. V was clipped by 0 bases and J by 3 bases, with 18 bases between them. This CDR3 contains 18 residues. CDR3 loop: CASGLVRRDPGVNQPQHF. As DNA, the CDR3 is TGTGCTAGTGGTTTGGTAAGGAGGGACCCGGGGGTCAATCAGCCCCAGCATTTT.

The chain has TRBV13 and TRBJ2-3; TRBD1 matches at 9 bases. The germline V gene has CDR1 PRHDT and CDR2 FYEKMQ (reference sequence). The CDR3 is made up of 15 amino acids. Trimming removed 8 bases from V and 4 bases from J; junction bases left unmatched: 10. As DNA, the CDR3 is TGTGCCAGCGGTGTACTGGACAGGGGACCAGATACGCAGTATTTT. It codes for CASGVLDRGPDTQYF.

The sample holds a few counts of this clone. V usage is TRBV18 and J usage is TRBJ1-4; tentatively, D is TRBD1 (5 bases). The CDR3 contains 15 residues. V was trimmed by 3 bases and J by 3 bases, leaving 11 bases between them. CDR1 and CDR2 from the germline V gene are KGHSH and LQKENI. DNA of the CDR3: TGTGCCAGCTCACCGCAGGGTGGGCCTAATGAAAAACTGTTTTTT. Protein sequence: CASSPQGGPNEKLFF. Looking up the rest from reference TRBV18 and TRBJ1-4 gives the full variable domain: NAGVMQNPRHLVRRRGQEARLRCSPMKGHSHVYWYRQLPEEGLKFMVYLQKENIIDESGMPKERFSAEFPKEGPSILRIQQVVRGDSAAYFCASSPQGGPNEKLFFGSGTQLSVL.

The CDR3 DNA is TGTGCCAGCAGGGGACCCCAAGAGCAGTACTTC. As protein: CASRGPQEQYF. The chain combines TRBV2 with TRBJ2-7; D tentatively fits TRBD1 or TRBD2 (5 bases each). Trimming removed 6 bases at V and 7 bases at J, with 10 bases between. Germline CDR1 is SNHLY and CDR2 is FYNNEI. The CDR3 runs to 11 residues.

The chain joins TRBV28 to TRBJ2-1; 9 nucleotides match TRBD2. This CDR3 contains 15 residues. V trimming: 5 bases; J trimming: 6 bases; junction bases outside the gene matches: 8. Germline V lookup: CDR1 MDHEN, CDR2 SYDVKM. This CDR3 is CASSPWTSDLNEQFF. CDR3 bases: TGTGCCAGCAGTCCCTGGACTAGCGACCTCAATGAGCAGTTCTTC.

DNA of the CDR3: TGTGCCAGCAGTGATGGACAGATACTCCAAGAGACCCAGTACTTC. Translation: CASSDGQILQETQYF. The V call is TRBV2, the J call TRBJ2-5, with TRBD1 as a possible D gene (6 bases). The germline gives CDR1 SNHLY, CDR2 FYNNEI. Trimming removed 3 bases at V and 1 base at J, with 12 bases between. The CDR3 runs to 15 residues. Full variable domain (rest looked up from reference TRBV2 and TRBJ2-5): EPEVTQTPSHQVTQMGQEVILRCVPISNHLYFYWYRQILGQKVEFLVSFYNNEISEKSEIFDDQFSVERPDGSNFTLKIRSTKLEDSAMYFCASSDGQILQETQYFGPGTRLLVL.

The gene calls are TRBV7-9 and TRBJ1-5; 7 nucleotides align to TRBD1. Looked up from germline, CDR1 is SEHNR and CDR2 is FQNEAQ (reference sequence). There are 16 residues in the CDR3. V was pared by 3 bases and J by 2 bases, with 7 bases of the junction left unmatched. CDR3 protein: CASSFSGTVGNQPQHF. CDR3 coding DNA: TGTGCCAGCAGCTTTAGCGGGACAGTTGGCAATCAGCCCCAGCATTTT.

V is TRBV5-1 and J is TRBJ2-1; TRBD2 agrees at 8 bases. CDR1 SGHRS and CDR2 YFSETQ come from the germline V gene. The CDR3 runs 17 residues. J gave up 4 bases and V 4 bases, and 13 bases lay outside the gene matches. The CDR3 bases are TGCGCCAGCAGCCGGGACGGTAGGGCGGGGGGTTACAATGAGCAGTTCTTC. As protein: CASSRDGRAGGYNEQFF.